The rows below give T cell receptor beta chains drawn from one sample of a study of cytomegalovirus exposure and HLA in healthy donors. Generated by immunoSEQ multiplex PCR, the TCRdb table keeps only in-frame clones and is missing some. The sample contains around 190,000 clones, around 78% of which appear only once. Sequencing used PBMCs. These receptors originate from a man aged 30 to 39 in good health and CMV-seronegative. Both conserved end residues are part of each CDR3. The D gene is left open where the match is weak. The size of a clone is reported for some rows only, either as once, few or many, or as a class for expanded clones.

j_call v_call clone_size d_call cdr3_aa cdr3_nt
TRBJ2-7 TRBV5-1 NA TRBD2 CASSLAPSGLTYEQYF TGCGCCAGCAGCTTGGCTCCTAGCGGGCTAACCTACGAGCAGTACTTC
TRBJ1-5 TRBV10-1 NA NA CASSEIQGQPQHF TGCGCCAGCAGTGAGATCCAGGGACAGCCCCAGCATTTT
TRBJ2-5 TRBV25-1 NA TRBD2 CASSESGGGMSETQYF TGTGCCAGCAGTGAATCGGGGGGAGGCATGTCAGAGACCCAGTACTTC
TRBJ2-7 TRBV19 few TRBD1 CASSFGQGLHEQYF TGTGCCAGTAGTTTTGGACAGGGGCTTCACGAGCAGTACTTC
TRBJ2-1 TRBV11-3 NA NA CASSLGQSYNEQFF TGTGCCAGCAGCTTAGGACAGTCCTACAATGAGCAGTTCTTC
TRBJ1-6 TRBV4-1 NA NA CASSQEPTFPVGSPLHF TGCGCCAGCAGCCAAGAACCCACCTTCCCGGTCGGGTCACCCCTCCACTTT
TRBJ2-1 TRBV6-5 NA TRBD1 CASSYDLQGNEQFF TGTGCCAGCAGTTACGACTTACAGGGGAATGAGCAGTTCTTC
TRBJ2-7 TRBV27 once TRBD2 CASRTGTSGKIYEQYF TGTGCCAGCAGAACTGGGACTAGCGGGAAGATCTACGAGCAGTACTTC
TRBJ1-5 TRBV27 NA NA CASSLAAGGQPQHF TGTGCCAGCAGTTTGGCGGCAGGAGGCCAGCCCCAGCATTTT
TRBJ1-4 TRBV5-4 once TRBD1 CASSFGQEPTNEKLFF TGTGCCAGCAGCTTCGGACAGGAGCCAACTAATGAAAAACTGTTTTTT
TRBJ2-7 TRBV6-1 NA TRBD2 CASSGLAYEQYF TGTGCCAGCAGTGGACTAGCTTACGAGCAGTACTTC
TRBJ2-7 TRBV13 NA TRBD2 CASSLSGLAPIYEQYF TGTGCCAGCAGCTTATCGGGACTAGCGCCGATCTACGAGCAGTACTTC
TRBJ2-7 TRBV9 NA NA CASSVDPSSYEQYF TGTGCCAGCAGCGTAGATCCGAGCTCCTACGAGCAGTACTTC
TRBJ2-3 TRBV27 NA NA CASSSRAVLTDTQYF TGTGCCAGCAGTTCCCGAGCGGTCCTCACAGATACGCAGTATTTT
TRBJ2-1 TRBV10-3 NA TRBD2 CAISTSGRAFNEQFF TGTGCCATCAGTACTAGCGGGAGGGCCTTCAATGAGCAGTTCTTC
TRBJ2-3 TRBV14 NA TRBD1 CASSVGQGTDTQYF TGTGCCAGCAGCGTCGGACAGGGCACAGATACGCAGTATTTT
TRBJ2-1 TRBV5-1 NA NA CASSPLRVNEQFF TGCGCCAGCAGCCCCCTCCGGGTAAATGAGCAGTTCTTC
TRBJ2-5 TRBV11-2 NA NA CASSRRQGIEGTQYF TGTGCCAGCAGCCGCCGGCAGGGGATAGAGGGGACCCAGTACTTC
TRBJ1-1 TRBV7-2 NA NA CASSLVTTGGTEAFF TGTGCCAGCAGCTTAGTTACTACGGGGGGCACTGAAGCTTTCTTT
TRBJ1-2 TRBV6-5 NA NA CASTLGLGRGYTF TGTGCCAGCACCCTAGGCCTAGGGAGAGGCTACACCTTC
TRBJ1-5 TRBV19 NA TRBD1 CASRARDSTPDDSNQPQHF TGTGCCAGTAGAGCCCGGGACAGCACTCCCGATGATAGCAATCAGCCCCAGCATTTT
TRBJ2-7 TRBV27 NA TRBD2 CASRQGGYYEQYF TGTGCCAGCAGGCAGGGAGGGTACTACGAGCAGTACTTC
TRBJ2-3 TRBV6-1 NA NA CATRFRDTQYF TGTGCCACTAGGTTCAGAGATACGCAGTATTTT
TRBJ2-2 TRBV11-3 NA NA CASSPRGDLPTGELFF TGTGCCAGCAGCCCACGCGGGGACCTGCCCACCGGGGAGCTGTTTTTT
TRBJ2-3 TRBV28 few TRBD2 CASSSGGRPTDTQYF TGTGCCAGCAGCTCCGGCGGGAGGCCCACAGATACGCAGTATTTT
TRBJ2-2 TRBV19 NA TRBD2 CASSPMGGTGELFF TGTGCCAGTAGCCCTATGGGGGGGACCGGGGAGCTGTTTTTT
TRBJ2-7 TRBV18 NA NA CASSPTSYEQYF TGTGCCAGCTCACCAACGAGTTACGAGCAGTACTTC
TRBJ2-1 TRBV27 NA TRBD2 CASSPRLAAYNEQFF TGTGCCAGCAGCCCGCGACTAGCGGCCTACAATGAGCAGTTCTTC
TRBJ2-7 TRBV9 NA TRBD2 CASSATSVTYEQYF TGTGCCAGCAGCGCGACTAGCGTAACCTACGAGCAGTACTTC
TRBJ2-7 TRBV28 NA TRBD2 CASSTGLLYVQYF TGTGCCAGCAGTACGGGACTACTTTACGTGCAGTACTTC
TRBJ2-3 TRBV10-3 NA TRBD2 CATSAGDTDTQYF TGTGCCACCAGCGCGGGGGACACAGATACGCAGTATTTT
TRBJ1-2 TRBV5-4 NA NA CASSLGQGPYGYTF TGTGCCAGCAGCTTGGGCCAGGGCCCCTATGGCTACACCTTC
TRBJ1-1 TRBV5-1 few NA CASSPFVTGTNTEAFF TGCGCCAGCAGCCCTTTTGTTACAGGCACGAACACTGAAGCTTTCTTT
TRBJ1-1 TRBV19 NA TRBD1 CASQGGPAGNTEAFF TGTGCGAGTCAGGGGGGACCAGCGGGGAACACTGAAGCTTTCTTT
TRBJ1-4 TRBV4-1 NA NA CASSQVPGVIEKLFF TGCGCCAGCAGCCAAGTCCCAGGGGTAATTGAAAAACTGTTTTTT
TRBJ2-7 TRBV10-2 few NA CATGSGYEQYF TGCGCCACCGGTAGCGGTTACGAGCAGTACTTC
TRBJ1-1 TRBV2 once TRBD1 CASRTGLAEAFF TGTGCCAGCAGGACAGGGCTCGCTGAAGCTTTCTTT
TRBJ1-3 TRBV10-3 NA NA CAITHGSGNTIYF TGTGCCATCACCCACGGCTCTGGAAACACCATATATTTT
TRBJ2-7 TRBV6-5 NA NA CASSYGESTYEQYF TGTGCCAGCAGTTACGGGGAGTCTACCTACGAGCAGTACTTC